This TCR beta chain was profiled in a study of blood T cells in healthy people across ages. V lost 3 bases, J lost 1 base, and 31 bases lay in between. The CDR3 loop spans 21 amino acids. Germline V gene lookup returns CDR1 DFQATT and CDR2 SNEGSKA (reference sequence). A few counts support this clonotype. Alongside a J-beta primer mix, a sample-barcoded 5' primer served in a second PCR lasting about 7 to 12 cycles. A template-switch adaptor with 12 random nucleotides tagged each cDNA molecule. A single record per CDR3 protein comes from TCRdb applying MiXCR to the 5' RACE reads. The repertoire includes 700,000 to 900,000 distinct CDR3 sequences, roughly 24% of them detected once, and 3% sits in the top ten. These data also featured in a second study, about T cells of mothers and their children. From that report: Donation involved a few healthy Caucasian mothers and the six children that they had.

Sequenced: blood. This clonotype originated in a boy aged 5-17 years in good health. V and J are TRBV20-1 and TRBJ2-4, with D uncertain. The CDR3: CSASHPFLGPSRRLAKNIQYF. For the CDR3, the DNA is TGCAGTGCTAGCCACCCTTTTCTCGGGCCCTCCCGTCGTTTGGCCAAAAACATTCAGTACTTC.